This T cell receptor (beta chain) is drawn from a study of T cell changes during pregnancy in multiple sclerosis. V gave up 5 bases and J gave up 7 bases; unmatched junction bases: 13. CDR1 SEHNR and CDR2 FQNEAQ come from the germline V gene (reference sequence). This CDR3 is built from 15 residues. The protocol was immunoSEQ multiplex PCR, while the TCRdb copy is restricted to in-frame clones and leaves out a portion. The table includes fewer than 50,000 clones, around 93% detected once. The chain uses TRBV7-9 and TRBJ2-7; 8 nucleotides agree with TRBD2. The receptor was isolated from a female donor with multiple sclerosis, enrolled in a pregnancy study. The source material was CD8+ T cells from peripheral blood mononuclear cells, sampled after pregnancy. DNA for the CDR3: TGTGCCAGCAGCCCGCCCCAGCGGGGGACGGATGAGCAGTACTTC. Protein product: CASSPPQRGTDEQYF.